A selection of T cell receptor beta chains follows, all from one sample in a study of beta chain features in type 1 diabetes. TCRdb's copy holds only in-frame clones and misses some; the assay was immunoSEQ multiplex PCR. The repertoire consists of hundreds of thousands of clones, with roughly 13% occurring once and the leading ten covering approximately 0.022%. Sequencing input: naive CD4+ T cells from blood. The receptor set was obtained from a man aged 18 to 30 with type 1 diabetes. Both conserved end residues are part of each CDR3. Each record gives: CDR3 length, D gene, V gene, clone size, J gene, CDR3 DNA, CDR3 protein. D genes are given only for firm matches. The size of a clone is reported for some rows only, either as once, few or many, or as a class for expanded clones.

12	-	TRBV2	-	TRBJ2-5	TGTGCCAGCAGTGGAGCCCCGGGGACCCAGTACTTC	CASSGAPGTQYF
18	TRBD1	TRBV29-1	-	TRBJ1-2	TGCAGCGTTGGTTTTGAAAGCCCCGGGACAGCCACTAACTATGGCTACACCTTC	CSVGFESPGTATNYGYTF
15	TRBD1	TRBV29-1	few	TRBJ1-2	TGCAGCGTGAGGGGACAGGGGGTAGCTAACTATGGCTACACCTTC	CSVRGQGVANYGYTF
15	TRBD1	TRBV18	few	TRBJ1-1	TGTGCCAGCTCACCACCGGGACAGGGAAGGGACGGAGCTTTCTTT	CASSPPGQGRDGAFF
11	-	TRBV20-1	-	TRBJ2-5	TGCAGTGCGGGGCAGACAGAGACCCAGTACTTC	CSAGQTETQYF
13	-	TRBV5-1	few	TRBJ2-3	TGCGCCAGCAGCTCCGGATACACAGATACGCAGTATTTT	CASSSGYTDTQYF
14	-	TRBV6-5	-	TRBJ1-5	TGTGCCAGCAGCTACAGTGAGGGCAATCAGCCCCAGCATTTT	CASSYSEGNQPQHF
14	-	TRBV18	few	TRBJ1-2	TGTGCCAGCTCACCATCGGACGAGTTCTATGGCTACACCTTC	CASSPSDEFYGYTF
13	-	TRBV30	few	TRBJ2-7	TGTGCCTGGAGTGCCGACAGTTCCTACGAGCAGTACTTC	CAWSADSSYEQYF
16	-	TRBV5-1	few	TRBJ2-2	TGCGCCAGCAGCTTGGATCGTCCCAAGGGCACCGGGGAGCTGTTTTTT	CASSLDRPKGTGELFF
16	-	TRBV19	-	TRBJ1-1	TGTGCCAGTAGTGGAACCCCCGGGGGGCCGAACACTGAAGCTTTCTTT	CASSGTPGGPNTEAFF
12	TRBD1	TRBV27	few	TRBJ1-5	TGTGCCAGCAGTGGACAGGGCCAGCCCCAGCATTTT	CASSGQGQPQHF